The clone carrying this TCR beta chain was seen only a few times. Its antigen remains unknown. The data stem from a study of radiation and T cells in renal cell carcinoma. Overall study: Nephrectomy followed 15 Gy stereotactic body radiation by 4 weeks. Study observations and caveats: From baseline, blood top tumor clonotypes peaked at 2 weeks post-radiation.

This CDR3 contains 13 residues. Germline CDR1 SQVTM, CDR2 ANQGSEA. The V and J ends lost 4 bases and 6 bases respectively, with 13 bases between them. As for time point: baseline pretreatment blood. Treatment noted: 15 Gy SBRT to primary tumor, nephrectomy 4 weeks later. Blood was sampled at baseline, 2 weeks and 4 weeks after SBRT. The tumor was a clear cell renal cell carcinoma. Method: immunoSEQ multiplex PCR; TCRdb's copy keeps in-frame clones and lacks some. The profile shows 130,000 or so clones, approximately 82% of them singletons. Sequenced here: blood, sampled from a patient whose treatment included radiotherapy and nephrectomy. This receptor was obtained from a woman between 45 and 65 years old with renal cell carcinoma. This sequence joins TRBV29-1 and TRBJ1-5, with D perhaps matching TRBD1 (6 bases). The CDR3 loop is CSVGAGDSQPQHF. In nucleotides, the CDR3 is TGCAGCGTTGGGGCAGGGGATAGTCAGCCCCAGCATTTT.